The 10 T cell receptor beta chains below come from one sample, sequenced in a study of cytomegalovirus exposure and HLA in healthy donors. Researchers ran the PCR with 60 Vbeta and 13 Jbeta primers. Assay used: immunoSEQ multiplex PCR; TCRdb lists only in-frame clones, some missing. This table has 100,000 to 150,000 clones, over 9.5% appearing once. The sample taken for sequencing was PBMCs. The receptors here all came from a woman between 18 and 30 years old in good health and CMV-seropositive.

The chain is built from TRBV5-1 and TRBJ2-1; D not resolved. CDR3 length equals 15 residues. The germline V gene has CDR1 SGHRS and CDR2 YFSETQ. V lost 0 bases and J 3 bases, leaving 10 bases between the germline ends. The CDR3 is CASSLALGDYNEQFF. The DNA of the CDR3 is TGCGCCAGCAGCTTGGCTCTAGGAGACTACAATGAGCAGTTCTTC.

The chain recombines TRBV30 with TRBJ2-7, with 7 bases lining up with TRBD1. The CDR3 has 14 amino acids. CDR1 is GTSNPN and CDR2 is SVGIG in the germline V gene (reference sequence). Germline trimming cut 1 base from V and 4 bases from J; bases unmatched to any gene: 7. The CDR3 protein is CAWSGGTVRYEQYF. The CDR3 bases are TGTGCCTGGAGTGGGGGGACAGTGAGATACGAGCAGTACTTC.

The rearrangement uses TRBV30 and TRBJ2-2; 13 nucleotides agree with TRBD2. V lost 3 bases, J lost 7 bases, and 5 bases stayed unmatched. The CDR3 runs 15 residues. Germline assignment: CDR1 GTSNPN and CDR2 SVGIG (reference sequence). The CDR3 nucleotides read TGTGCCTGGAGCGGACTAGCGGGAGTTAGCGGGGAGCTGTTTTTT. Translating gives CAWSGLAGVSGELFF.

This clone has just a few counts. V is TRBV6-1 and J is TRBJ2-3, with TRBD2 matching 8 bases. The CDR3 extends over 15 amino acids. The junction had 12 bases not matched to a gene; V was cut back by 3 bases and J by 10 bases. The V gene's germline CDR1 is MNHNS and CDR2 SASEGT. The CDR3 nucleotides read TGTGCCAGCAGTGAGGCAAGCGGGAGCTATCGGGCGCAGTATTTT. Its translation is CASSEASGSYRAQYF.

The gene calls are TRBV18 and TRBJ2-1, with 7 bases matching TRBD1. Germline V gene data show CDR1 as KGHSH and CDR2 as LQKENI. V was pared by 0 bases and J by 4 bases, with 6 bases of the junction left unmatched. The CDR3 has 16 amino acids. The CDR3 loop reads CASSPPTGLNYNEQFF. DNA of the CDR3: TGTGCCAGCTCACCACCGACAGGGCTGAATTACAATGAGCAGTTCTTC.

This clone was seen a few times. The genes are TRBV10-3 and TRBJ1-5, with 9 bases that match TRBD1. The CDR3 has 13 residues. V lost 6 bases to trimming and J lost 6 bases; unmatched junction nucleotides: 3. Per the germline V gene, CDR1 is ENHRY and CDR2 is SYGVKD. The DNA of the CDR3 is TGTGCCATCAGGGGACAGGGCGGTCAGCCCCAGCATTTT. Translating gives CAIRGQGGQPQHF.

This clone was counted only a few times. The rearrangement uses TRBV25-1 and TRBJ1-5, with TRBD1 identical over 10 bases. The CDR3 is 15 residues long. V was clipped by 2 bases and J by 6 bases; unmatched bases: 4. Germline V gene lookup returns CDR1 MGHDK and CDR2 SYGVNS. CDR3: CASSEGTGDSQPQHF. The CDR3 DNA is TGTGCCAGCAGTGAAGGGACAGGGGACAGTCAGCCCCAGCATTTT.

The rearrangement uses TRBV27 and TRBJ2-3; TRBD2 aligns across 12 bases. Germline loops: CDR1 MNHEY, CDR2 SMNVEV (reference sequence). V was pared by 7 bases and J by 3 bases, with 14 bases of the junction left unmatched. The CDR3 sequence is 18 residues long. As DNA, the CDR3 is TGTGCCAGCACCCCGACTAGCGGGAGCTTCGGCGAGACAGATACGCAGTATTTT. Translating it yields CASTPTSGSFGETDTQYF.

This clone was observed a handful of times. The genes are TRBV10-3 and TRBJ1-1, with unresolved D. This CDR3 spans 13 amino acids. Germline V gene lookup returns CDR1 ENHRY and CDR2 SYGVKD. V dropped 3 bases and J dropped 0 bases, with 5 bases sitting between them. The chain's CDR3 is CAISDQLNTEAFF. The CDR3 nucleotides read TGTGCCATCAGTGATCAGTTGAACACTGAAGCTTTCTTT.

This clone was seen only a few times. The chain carries TRBV28 and TRBJ2-1; D perhaps matches TRBD2 (10 bases). This CDR3 has 19 residues. Trimming removed 3 bases at V and 7 bases at J, with 28 bases between. Germline V lookup: CDR1 MDHEN, CDR2 SYDVKM. The CDR3 spells CASSLGQGRSGRARNEQFF. Here the CDR3 DNA reads TGTGCCAGCAGTTTGGGACAGGGTAGGAGCGGGAGGGCCAGGAATGAGCAGTTCTTC.